This record concerns one T cell receptor beta chain sequence. Time point noted: pre-sensitization, week 0. Treatment reported: therapeutic diphenylcyclopropenone sensitization with weekly scalp DPC. In TCRdb, the RACE reads were re-called with MiXCR into one record per CDR3 protein. This sample has under 400,000 distinct CDR3 sequences, with approximately 5.1% found just once. This sample is part of a study of human T cells and chemical hapten exposure. Germline V gene sequence: CDR1 SNHLY, CDR2 FYNNEI. The CDR3 is 8 residues long. V dropped 7 bases and J dropped 8 bases, with 1 base sitting between them.

The sequencing here drew on whole blood, taken in connection with sensitization to the hapten diphenylcyclopropenone (DPC). The sequence came from a woman in her forties or fifties with alopecia areata. Some clones in this sample may be carry-over from other donors' samples. The chain has TRBV2 and TRBJ2-3; D is ambiguous. In DNA, the CDR3 is TGTGCCAGCACTACGCAGTATTTT. Translation gives CASTTQYF.